A selection of T cell receptor beta chains follows, all from one sample in a study of OX40 agonist ivuxolimab in advanced cancers. The assay was immunoSEQ multiplex PCR, and TCRdb's table has in-frame clones only and misses some. Of around 83,000 clones detected, about four fifths appear once; the ten largest clones hold under 7.5%. The material was CD4+ or CD8+ T cells sorted from blood, obtained in a trial of the OX40 agonist ivuxolimab. The receptors derive from an adult with an advanced solid tumor such as melanoma, head and neck, liver or kidney cancer. CDR3s include the opening cysteine and the closing phenylalanine or tryptophan. A D gene is named only where the DNA matches it firmly. Some rows mark clone size as missing; the rest say once, few, many or name a class of expanded clone.

j_gene: TRBJ1-4
abundance: -
d_gene: TRBD1
v_gene: TRBV30
CDR3aa: CAWSSPTGSNEKLFF
CDR3nt: TGTGCCTGGAGCTCCCCGACAGGGTCTAATGAAAAACTGTTTTTT

j_gene: TRBJ1-4
abundance: -
d_gene: TRBD1
v_gene: TRBV18
CDR3aa: CASSPLTGVGEKLFF
CDR3nt: TGTGCCAGCTCACCACTGACAGGGGTCGGGGAAAAACTGTTTTTT

j_gene: TRBJ1-2
abundance: -
d_gene: -
v_gene: TRBV5-1
CDR3aa: CASRSQDDYGYTF
CDR3nt: TGCGCCAGCAGATCACAGGATGACTATGGCTACACCTTC

j_gene: TRBJ1-1
abundance: -
d_gene: -
v_gene: TRBV10-3
CDR3aa: CAISEQVGDTEAFF
CDR3nt: TGTGCCATCAGTGAGCAAGTGGGGGACACTGAAGCTTTCTTT

j_gene: TRBJ1-1
abundance: -
d_gene: -
v_gene: TRBV18
CDR3aa: CASSPPRADKNTEAFF
CDR3nt: TGTGCCAGCTCACCACCCCGGGCGGATAAGAACACTGAAGCTTTCTTT

j_gene: TRBJ2-2
abundance: -
d_gene: TRBD1
v_gene: TRBV2
CDR3aa: CASRQGPRELFF
CDR3nt: TGTGCCAGCCGACAGGGACCGCGGGAGCTGTTTTTT

j_gene: TRBJ1-5
abundance: few
d_gene: -
v_gene: TRBV7-9
CDR3aa: CASSLAPSNQPQHF
CDR3nt: TGTGCCAGCAGCTTAGCGCCCAGCAATCAGCCCCAGCATTTT

j_gene: TRBJ1-2
abundance: -
d_gene: -
v_gene: TRBV9
CDR3aa: CASSPDGGGNYGYTF
CDR3nt: TGTGCCAGCAGCCCAGACGGGGGCGGGAACTATGGCTACACCTTC

j_gene: TRBJ2-5
abundance: -
d_gene: TRBD1
v_gene: TRBV9
CDR3aa: CASSVTGGLAEGSETQYF
CDR3nt: TGTGCCAGCAGTGTGACAGGGGGCCTAGCGGAGGGGAGCGAGACCCAGTACTTC

j_gene: TRBJ2-6
abundance: once
d_gene: -
v_gene: TRBV18
CDR3aa: CASSRTTGVSGANVLTF
CDR3nt: TGTGCCAGCTCCCGAACCACAGGCGTGAGTGGGGCCAACGTCCTGACTTTC

j_gene: TRBJ2-7
abundance: few
d_gene: -
v_gene: TRBV7-9
CDR3aa: CASSPQDEQYF
CDR3nt: TGTGCCAGCAGCCCCCAAGACGAGCAGTACTTC

j_gene: TRBJ1-1
abundance: -
d_gene: -
v_gene: TRBV29-1
CDR3aa: CSYRDMNTEAFF
CDR3nt: TGCAGCTACCGGGACATGAACACTGAAGCTTTCTTT

j_gene: TRBJ1-1
abundance: -
d_gene: -
v_gene: TRBV11-2
CDR3aa: CASSQDRNTEAFF
CDR3nt: TGTGCCAGCAGCCAGGACAGAAACACTGAAGCTTTCTTT

j_gene: TRBJ1-4
abundance: -
d_gene: -
v_gene: TRBV11-3
CDR3aa: CASSRGPGEEKLFF
CDR3nt: TGTGCCAGCAGCCGAGGACCCGGGGAGGAAAAACTGTTTTTT